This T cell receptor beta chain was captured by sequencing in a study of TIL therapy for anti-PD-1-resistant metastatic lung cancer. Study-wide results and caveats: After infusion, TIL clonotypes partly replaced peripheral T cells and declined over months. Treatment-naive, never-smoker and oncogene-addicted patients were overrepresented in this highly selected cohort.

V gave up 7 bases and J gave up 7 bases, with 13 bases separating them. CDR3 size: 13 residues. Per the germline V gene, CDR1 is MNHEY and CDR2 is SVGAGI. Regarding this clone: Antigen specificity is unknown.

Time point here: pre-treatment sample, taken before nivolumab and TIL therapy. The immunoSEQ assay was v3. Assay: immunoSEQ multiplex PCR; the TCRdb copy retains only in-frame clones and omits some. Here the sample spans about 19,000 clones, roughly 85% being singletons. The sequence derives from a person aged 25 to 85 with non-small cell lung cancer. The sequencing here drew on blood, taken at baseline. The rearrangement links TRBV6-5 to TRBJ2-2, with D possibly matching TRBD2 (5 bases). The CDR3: CASITRVRGELFF. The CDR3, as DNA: TGTGCCAGCATAACTAGGGTTCGCGGGGAGCTGTTTTTT.